Each of the 13 T cell receptor beta chains below was sequenced from the same sample in a study of blood T cell repertoires in COVID-19 (dated by TCRdb to the early 2020s). The library relied on the immunoSEQ multiplex PCR assay. The table comes from immuneACCESS by way of TCRdb, which keeps in-frame sequences with V and J called. Part of the clones is missing from these tables; in studies checked, under half for an unresolved V gene and the rest for unknown reasons. This sample is represented by 100,000 to 150,000 clones; around nine tenths of them were singletons. The ten top clones hold roughly 1.2% of the sample. The sequenced material came from peripheral blood. The source of these receptors is a woman of 80 years or more with acute or convalescent COVID-19.

The chain joins TRBV19 to TRBJ2-5; 8 nucleotides align to TRBD2. The V gene's germline CDR1 is LNHDA and CDR2 SQIVND (reference sequence). CDR3 length equals 14 residues. The ends lost 9 bases at V and 5 bases at J; junction bases unmatched: 11. CDR3 protein: CASGGGSLMETQYF. CDR3 in DNA: TGTGCCAGCGGGGGGGGCTCCTTAATGGAGACCCAGTACTTC.

This chain connects TRBV7-3 to TRBJ2-3; tentatively, D is TRBD2 (7 bases). The CDR3 runs to 14 residues. Trimming cost V 4 bases and J 6 bases, with 14 bases left between them. Per the germline V gene, CDR1 is SGHTA and CDR2 is FQGTGA. The CDR3 DNA reads as TGTGCCAGCAGCTACGGGGGGCCCCAGGATACGCAGTATTTT. This gives the protein CASSYGGPQDTQYF.

This chain connects TRBV5-1 to TRBJ2-1; TRBD2 matches 14 bases. Unmatched junction bases numbered 1, after V lost 0 bases and J lost 8 bases. This CDR3 has 15 residues. The germline V gene encodes CDR1 SGHRS and CDR2 YFSETQ. DNA of the CDR3: TGCGCCAGCAGCTTGGGACTAGCGGGAGGGGATGAGCAGTTCTTC. The encoded protein is CASSLGLAGGDEQFF.

The V call is TRBV27, the J call TRBJ2-7; 7 bases fit TRBD1. Germline V gives CDR1 MNHEY, CDR2 SMNVEV (reference sequence). V was pared by 6 bases and J by 2 bases, with 7 bases of the junction left unmatched. The CDR3 is made up of 14 amino acids. CDR3 protein: CASSTGDPPYEQYF. DNA for the CDR3: TGTGCCAGCAGCACAGGGGACCCCCCCTACGAGCAGTACTTC.

The chain is built from TRBV7-3 and TRBJ2-3; 7 bases are shared with TRBD2. The CDR3 has 15 amino acids. Germline-derived CDR1 and CDR2 are SGHTA and FQGTGA. V was clipped by 2 bases and J by 0 bases; unmatched bases: 2. The CDR3, as DNA: TGTGCCAGCAGCTTACTAGCGGCTAGCACAGATACGCAGTATTTT. Encoded protein: CASSLLAASTDTQYF.

The chain joins TRBV7-3 to TRBJ2-3, with a possible D match to TRBD2 (6 bases). Germline V CDR1 and CDR2: SGHTA, FQGTGA. CDR3 length equals 15 residues. The V end lost 6 bases, the J end lost 0 bases, and 13 bases lay between the germline ends. Written as DNA, the CDR3 is TGTGCCAGCAGACGGGGGACGCATAGCACAGATACGCAGTATTTT. Translating gives CASRRGTHSTDTQYF.

V and J are TRBV27 and TRBJ1-3; maybe TRBD1 (5 bases). The V and J ends lost 5 bases and 0 bases respectively, with 11 bases between them. In germline, CDR1 is MNHEY, CDR2 SMNVEV (reference sequence). The CDR3 runs 15 residues. CDR3 DNA sequence: TGTGCCAGCAGTCCCGCAGGGAACTCTGGAAACACCATATATTTT. This translates into CASSPAGNSGNTIYF.

The chain couples TRBV6-6 to TRBJ2-1; 9 bases are shared with TRBD2. Trimming removed 6 bases from V and 5 bases from J; junction bases left unmatched: 8. The germline CDR1 and CDR2 sequences are MNHNY and SVGAGI (reference sequence). This CDR3 has 15 residues. The CDR3 spells CASRDLAGRNNEQFF. The CDR3 DNA follows: TGTGCCAGCAGAGACCTAGCGGGAAGAAACAATGAGCAGTTCTTC.

The rearrangement links TRBV3-1 (or the pseudogene TRBV3-2) to TRBJ2-5; D may be TRBD1 (6 bases). Looked up from germline, CDR1 is LGHDT and CDR2 is YNNKEL (reference sequence). The ends were cut back, 3 bases at V and 2 bases at J, with 16 bases in the middle. This CDR3 spans 16 amino acids. CDR3 DNA sequence: TGTGCCAGCAGCCACCGACAGGCGTTCCGACAAGAGACCCAGTACTTC. Residues: CASSHRQAFRQETQYF.

This chain connects TRBV3-1 (or the pseudogene TRBV3-2) to TRBJ2-1, with D tentatively TRBD1 (5 bases). CDR1 is LGHDT and CDR2 is YNNKEL in the germline V gene (reference sequence). There are 13 residues in the CDR3. Trimming took 4 bases from V and 4 from J, leaving 8 bases between them. Here the CDR3 reads CASSLGAYNEQFF. The CDR3 DNA is TGTGCCAGCAGCCTTGGGGCGTACAATGAGCAGTTCTTC.

The chain couples TRBV11-2 to TRBJ1-6; TRBD1 agrees at 9 bases. There are 15 residues in the CDR3. In germline, CDR1 is SGHAT, CDR2 FQNNGV. Unmatched junction bases numbered 5, after V lost 4 bases and J lost 7 bases. CDR3 residues: CASSSSGTGNSPLHF. The CDR3 region has the DNA TGTGCCAGCAGCTCCTCCGGGACAGGGAATTCACCCCTCCACTTT.

The chain links TRBV6-5 to TRBJ1-1, with D uncertain. The V gene lost 7 bases and the J gene lost 3 bases, with 12 bases spanning the gap. Germline V gene sequence: CDR1 MNHEY, CDR2 SVGAGI. The CDR3 consists of 13 residues. CDR3 amino acids: CASTRNQDTEAFF. The CDR3 bases are TGTGCCAGCACCCGTAATCAGGACACTGAAGCTTTCTTT.

CDR3 sequence reads: CASSQTGTSDEQYF. The CDR3 bases are TGTGCCAGCAGCCAGACCGGGACTAGCGACGAGCAGTACTTC. V gene TRBV5-6 combines with J gene TRBJ2-7; 10 bases match TRBD2. After removal of 4 bases from V and 5 bases from J, the junction contained 6 bases not matched to a gene. CDR1 and CDR2 from the germline V gene are SGHDT and YYEEEE. This CDR3 is 14 amino acids long.